These 12 T cell receptor beta chains were all obtained from the same sample, sequenced in a study of T cells in Graves' hyperthyroidism and ophthalmopathy. TCR beta CDR3 sequences were amplified from RNA transcripts. A first-round RT-PCR of the TCR CDR3 used the HTBI primer set. Each CDR3 protein is one row after TCRdb ran MiXCR on the multiplex PCR reads. The sample consists of some 580,000 distinct CDR3 sequences, about a sixth of them appearing once. The sample taken for sequencing was blood. Every receptor here comes from a woman in her 40s with Graves' ophthalmopathy.

V and J are TRBV25-1 and TRBJ2-7; D could derive from TRBD1 or TRBD2 (6 bases each). CDR3 length equals 13 residues. Per the germline V gene, CDR1 is MGHDK and CDR2 is SYGVNS. The V end was cut by 3 bases, the J end by 3 bases, with 9 bases between. Here the CDR3 DNA reads TGTGCCAGCAGTGATGAGGGGGGCTACGAGCAGTACTTC. Amino acids: CASSDEGGYEQYF.

This clonotype was observed at least ten times. The chain employs TRBV5-1 and TRBJ1-4; D is perhaps TRBD1 (5 bases). Germline V CDR1 and CDR2: SGHRS, YFSETQ. The CDR3 consists of 14 residues. With 4 bases removed from V and 4 bases from J, the gap between germline ends came to 11 bases. This CDR3 is CASSTGRFNEKLFF. The CDR3 DNA sequence: TGCGCCAGCAGCACAGGACGGTTTAATGAAAAACTGTTTTTT.

This clonotype was picked up many times. CDR3 in amino acids: CASSYSGLSTDTQYF. The CDR3 DNA reads as TGTGCCAGCAGTTACTCCGGACTAAGCACAGATACGCAGTATTTT. The chain recombines TRBV6-2 or TRBV6-3 with TRBJ2-3, with D perhaps matching TRBD2 (6 bases). V lost 0 bases, J lost 0 bases, and 7 bases lay in between. This CDR3 region has 15 residues. Germline CDR1 and CDR2: MNHEY and SVGEGT.

The sample holds many counts of this clonotype. V and J are TRBV13 and TRBJ1-6, with a possible D match to TRBD1 (5 bases). Germline V gene data show CDR1 as PRHDT and CDR2 as FYEKMQ (reference sequence). The CDR3 totals 16 residues. Trimming left V 1 base short and J 5 bases short, with 12 bases between. CDR3 sequence: CASSLEVQGHNSPLHF. In DNA form, the CDR3 reads TGTGCCAGCAGCTTAGAGGTTCAGGGCCATAATTCACCCCTCCACTTT. Full variable domain (missing parts from reference TRBV13 and TRBJ1-6): AAGVIQSPRHLIKEKRETATLKCYPIPRHDTVYWYQQGPGQDPQFLISFYEKMQSDKGSIPDRFSAQQFSDYHSELNMSSLELGDSALYFCASSLEVQGHNSPLHFGNGTRLTVT.

This clonotype was counted a few times. V gene TRBV5-8 combines with J gene TRBJ1-6; D is perhaps TRBD1 (6 bases). Germline V CDR1 and CDR2: SGHTS, YDEGEE. This CDR3 region has 14 residues. V was trimmed by 1 base and J by 14 bases, leaving 16 bases between them. The CDR3 DNA reads TGTGCCAGCAGCTTGCCTGGACAGCCCGTCACCCTCCACTTT. Protein product: CASSLPGQPVTLHF.

This clonotype was picked up many times. J is TRBJ2-7 and V is TRBV28; D is uncertain. V was clipped by 5 bases and J by 6 bases, with 20 bases between them. This CDR3 has 15 residues. The germline V gene encodes CDR1 MDHEN and CDR2 SYDVKM. The DNA for the CDR3 is TGTGCCAGCAGTCCAAGGACCGCGTCGAGGTTCGAGCAGTACTTC. Its protein is CASSPRTASRFEQYF.

In regard to this clonotype: This may arise from a read error, as a much more abundant clone is one base away. The CDR3 DNA reads as TGTGCCAGCAGTGACCTCGGGGTTTGGGCGAAGCCACAAAATGGGCAGTTCTTC. Protein: CASSDLGVWAKPQNGQFF. V gene TRBV28 combines with J gene TRBJ2-1; TRBD2 might be the D (5 bases). The CDR3 is 18 residues long. CDR1 and CDR2 from the germline V gene are MDHEN and SYDVKM.

This clonotype has at least ten counts. V gene TRBV2 combines with J gene TRBJ2-5; TRBD1 matches 10 bases. CDR1 SNHLY and CDR2 FYNNEI come from the germline V gene. The CDR3 has 15 residues. V dropped 6 bases and J dropped 5; count of bases not matched to a gene: 9. CDR3 protein: CASSPGQGVSETQYF. The CDR3 DNA reads as TGTGCCAGCAGCCCCGGACAGGGGGTCTCCGAGACCCAGTACTTC.

The table lists this clonotype with a few counts. The CDR3 end shows no conserved phenylalanine or tryptophan, and so a read error is likely. This sequence joins TRBV2 and TRBJ1-1; D is ambiguous. Germline CDR1 SNHLY, CDR2 FYNNEI. The V gene lost 8 bases and the J gene lost 0 bases, with 10 bases spanning the gap. This CDR3 spans 13 amino acids. The chain's CDR3 is CASCSSMNTEAFL. The CDR3 nucleotides are TGTGCCAGCTGTTCGTCGATGAACACTGAAGCTTTCCTT.

This clonotype has a handful of counts. The rearrangement links TRBV27 to TRBJ1-1; 10 bases are a match to TRBD1. This CDR3 is built from 15 residues. Trimming took 3 bases from V and 5 from J; bases not matched to a gene: 6. CDR1 and CDR2 from the germline V gene are MNHEY and SMNVEV (reference sequence). The CDR3 DNA reads TGTGCCAGCAGTTTCCAGACAGGGGGCTTGACTGAAGCTTTCTTT. Amino acids: CASSFQTGGLTEAFF.

This clonotype showed up many times. The J gene is TRBJ2-1, the V gene TRBV12-3 or TRBV12-4; 7 bases fit TRBD2. J gave up 0 bases and V 3 bases, and 8 bases lay outside the gene matches. This CDR3 is built from 17 residues. The CDR3 region is CASSFPGGASSYNEQFF. CDR3 DNA: TGTGCCAGCAGTTTCCCGGGGGGTGCCAGCTCCTACAATGAGCAGTTCTTC.

This clonotype was seen many times. The chain recombines TRBV7-3 with TRBJ2-3, with D tentatively TRBD2 (6 bases). The V and J ends lost 2 bases and 2 bases respectively, with 8 bases between them. From germline, CDR1 is SGHTA and CDR2 FQGTGA. The CDR3 length is 14 residues. The CDR3 DNA follows: TGTGCCAGCAGCTTAGGCGGGAACACAGATACGCAGTATTTT. Amino acids: CASSLGGNTDTQYF.